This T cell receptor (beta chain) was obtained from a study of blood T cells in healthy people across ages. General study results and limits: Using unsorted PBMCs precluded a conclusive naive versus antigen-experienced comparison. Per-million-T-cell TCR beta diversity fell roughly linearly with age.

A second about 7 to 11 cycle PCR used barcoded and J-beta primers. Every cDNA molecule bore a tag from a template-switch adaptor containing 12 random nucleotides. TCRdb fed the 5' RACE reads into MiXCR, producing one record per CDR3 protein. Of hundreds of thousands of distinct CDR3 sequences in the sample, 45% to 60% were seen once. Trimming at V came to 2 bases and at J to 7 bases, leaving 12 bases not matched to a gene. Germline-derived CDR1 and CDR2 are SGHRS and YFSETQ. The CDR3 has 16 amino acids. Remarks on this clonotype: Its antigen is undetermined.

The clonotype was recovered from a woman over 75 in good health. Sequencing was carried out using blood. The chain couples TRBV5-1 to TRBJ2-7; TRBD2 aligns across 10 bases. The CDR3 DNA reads TGCGCCAGCAGCTTAGGAGTAGCGGGAGGAGGGAATGAGCAGTACTTC. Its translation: CASSLGVAGGGNEQYF.